The 15 T cell receptor beta chains given below trace back to one sample, sequenced in a study of vaccination effects on CD4 cells after COVID-19. These receptors have no identified antigens. It was after roughly ten days of culture that CD4+ T cells were isolated. TCRdb keeps only in-frame clones here, not all; method: immunoSEQ multiplex PCR. The sample has roughly 68,000 clones; approximately 78% are singletons. Source: CD4+ T cells from PBMCs cultured without peptide, taken before COVID-19 vaccination. The receptors originated from a human donor who had a prior SARS-CoV-2 infection.

The chain joins TRBV9 to TRBJ1-1; 7 bases are shared with TRBD1. The CDR3 has 12 residues. CDR1 and CDR2 from the germline V gene are SGDLS and YYNGEE. Losses at the gene ends were 4 bases for V and 6 bases for J; bases not matched to a gene: 3. Written as DNA, the CDR3 is TGTGCCAGCAGCACGGGACAGTCTGAAGCTTTCTTT. It translates to CASSTGQSEAFF.

The V gene is TRBV18, the J gene TRBJ1-1; no firm D call. Germline-derived CDR1 and CDR2 are KGHSH and LQKENI. The length of the CDR3 is 13 residues. Trimming took 4 bases from V and 1 from J, leaving 7 bases between them. CDR3 nucleotide sequence: TGTGCCAGCTCACAAGCTCGGAACACTGAAGCTTTCTTT. Amino acids: CASSQARNTEAFF.

This chain connects TRBV15 to TRBJ2-1; D call uncertain. The germline V gene has CDR1 LNHNV and CDR2 YYDKDF (reference sequence). The ends were cut back, 3 bases at V and 4 bases at J, with 4 bases in the middle. The CDR3 runs 12 residues. This chain's CDR3 is CATSRIYNEQFF. CDR3 nucleotide sequence: TGTGCCACCAGCAGGATTTACAATGAGCAGTTCTTC. Looking up the rest from reference TRBV15 and TRBJ2-1 gives the full variable domain: DAMVIQNPRYQVTQFGKPVTLSCSQTLNHNVMYWYQQKSSQAPKLLFHYYDKDFNNEADTPDNFQSRRPNTSFCFLDIRSPGLGDTAMYLCATSRIYNEQFFGPGTRLTVL.

The chain recombines TRBV2 with TRBJ2-5; 8 nucleotides match TRBD1. The germline CDR1 and CDR2 sequences are SNHLY and FYNNEI. The CDR3 spans 13 residues. V was clipped by 6 bases and J by 2 bases; unmatched bases: 2. The CDR3 is CASRRDRQETQYF. The CDR3 DNA is TGTGCCAGCAGGAGGGACAGGCAAGAGACCCAGTACTTC.

This sequence joins TRBV4-2 and TRBJ2-7, with D hard to call. Deletions cut 7 bases from V and 2 bases from J, with 18 bases between. CDR1 is LGHNA and CDR2 is YNFKEQ in the germline V gene. The CDR3 length is 15 residues. CDR3 sequence reads: CASTSGPRTPYEQYF. Here the CDR3 DNA reads TGTGCCAGCACCTCCGGGCCCCGGACCCCCTACGAGCAGTACTTC.

V usage is TRBV4-3 and J usage is TRBJ2-5, with 7 bases aligning to TRBD2. V trimming: 0 bases; J trimming: 10 bases; junction bases outside the gene matches: 11. The length of the CDR3 is 15 residues. Germline V CDR1 and CDR2: LGHNA, YSLEER. The CDR3 spells CASSQDIGLAAFQYF. In DNA, the CDR3 is TGCGCCAGCAGCCAAGATATAGGCCTAGCGGCCTTCCAGTACTTC.

This clone appeared a single time. J is TRBJ2-3 and V is TRBV19; D gene unclear. This CDR3 spans 14 amino acids. The V end lost 6 bases, the J end lost 5 bases, and 15 bases lay between the germline ends. Per germline, CDR1 LNHDA and CDR2 SQIVND (reference sequence). This CDR3 reads CASSQQRARDTQYF. CDR3 DNA sequence: TGTGCCAGTAGCCAGCAAAGGGCGAGAGATACGCAGTATTTT.

This chain connects TRBV28 to TRBJ2-5, with 8 bases identical to TRBD2. This CDR3 contains 15 residues. The junction had 6 bases not matched to a gene; V was cut back by 6 bases and J by 0 bases. CDR1 MDHEN and CDR2 SYDVKM come from the germline V gene. In DNA form, the CDR3 reads TGTGCCAGCAGCCCGAGCGGGAGATACCAAGAGACCCAGTACTTC. Translating gives CASSPSGRYQETQYF.

CDR3 amino acids: CASSPYFDRPQETQYF. The CDR3 DNA reads as TGTGCCAGCAGCCCTTACTTCGACAGACCCCAAGAGACCCAGTACTTC. The chain recombines TRBV14 with TRBJ2-5, with D perhaps matching TRBD1 (5 bases). V shed 4 bases and J shed 1 base, with 16 bases lying between them. Germline V CDR1 and CDR2: SGHDN, FVKESK. The CDR3 runs to 16 residues.

The chain links TRBV7-3 to TRBJ2-1, with 12 bases matching TRBD2. CDR3 length: 15 amino acids. Germline V gene data show CDR1 as SGHTA and CDR2 as FQGTGA. The trim removed 5 bases at V and 12 bases at J, leaving 11 bases unmatched. The CDR3 here is CASSPSSGGGIGQFF. The CDR3 nucleotides are TGTGCCAGCAGCCCGTCTAGCGGGGGGGGGATAGGGCAGTTCTTC.

V gene TRBV6-5 combines with J gene TRBJ2-7; D unresolved. V was trimmed by 0 bases and J by 0 bases, leaving 9 bases between them. This CDR3 has 15 amino acids. Germline V gives CDR1 MNHEY, CDR2 SVGAGI. The CDR3 spells CASSYSLSYSYEQYF. The CDR3 DNA reads as TGTGCCAGCAGTTACTCCCTCTCCTACTCCTACGAGCAGTACTTC.

CDR3 protein: CASSLYGAGRSETQYF. CDR3 DNA: TGTGCCAGCAGCTTATATGGGGCAGGGAGATCCGAGACCCAGTACTTC. V gene TRBV7-9 combines with J gene TRBJ2-5, with D perhaps being TRBD1 or TRBD2 (5 bases each). The germline V and J ends were trimmed by 2 bases and 5 bases, with 18 bases remaining between them. The germline V gene has CDR1 SEHNR and CDR2 FQNEAQ (reference sequence). This CDR3 has 16 amino acids.

This clone was found once. This rearrangement joins TRBV19 to TRBJ2-3, with no clear D. The V end was cut by 5 bases, the J end by 3 bases, with 18 bases between. Germline CDR1 reads LNHDA; CDR2 reads SQIVND (reference sequence). This CDR3 has 16 residues. DNA of the CDR3: TGTGCCAGTAGTCCTAGTCTTAGTGTCCTGACAGATACGCAGTATTTT. The encoded protein is CASSPSLSVLTDTQYF. Looking up the rest from reference TRBV19 and TRBJ2-3 gives the full variable domain: DGGITQSPKYLFRKEGQNVTLSCEQNLNHDAMYWYRQDPGQGLRLIYYSQIVNDFQKGDIAEGYSVSREKKESFPLTVTSAQKNPTAFYLCASSPSLSVLTDTQYFGPGTRLTVL.

J is TRBJ1-2 and V is TRBV6-1; D is possibly TRBD1 (6 bases). The CDR3 covers 19 residues. Germline CDR1 is MNHNS and CDR2 is SASEGT. V lost 2 bases to trimming and J lost 4 bases, with 26 bases between them. DNA for the CDR3: TGTGCCAGCAGTGAACCCTCCCTGGGGGGGCAGGGAATTGTCTATGGCTACACCTTC. This sequence encodes CASSEPSLGGQGIVYGYTF.

This clone is categorized as medium-sized. The rearrangement uses TRBV3-1 (or the pseudogene TRBV3-2) and TRBJ1-6, with 9 bases identical to TRBD1. Germline CDR1 is LGHDT and CDR2 is YNNKEL (reference sequence). The CDR3 is 15 amino acids. V dropped 4 bases and J dropped 6; count of bases not matched to a gene: 4. The CDR3 reads CASSLTGGSNSPLHF. The CDR3 DNA follows: TGTGCCAGCAGCCTTACAGGGGGCTCTAATTCACCCCTCCACTTT.